One sample yielded the 7 T cell receptor beta chains listed below, sequenced in a study of blood T cell repertoires in COVID-19. Using immunoSEQ multiplex PCR, the repertoire was profiled, and TCRdb retains in-frame clones only, with some absent. The sample holds under 60,000 clones, roughly 83% seen once. Material for sequencing was peripheral blood. The receptor set was obtained from a man under 40 with COVID-19, enrolled during active disease.

This sequence joins TRBV7-9 and TRBJ2-7, with D unclear. Germline V gene data show CDR1 as SEHNR and CDR2 as FQNEAQ (reference sequence). Trimming left V 3 bases short and J 5 bases short, with 5 bases between. The CDR3 totals 11 residues. The CDR3 reads CASSFTDEQYF. The CDR3 DNA sequence: TGTGCCAGCAGCTTCACGGACGAGCAGTACTTC.

The chain couples TRBV30 to TRBJ2-7; D gene unclear. There are 12 residues in the CDR3. CDR1 is GTSNPN and CDR2 is SVGIG in the germline V gene (reference sequence). Trimming cost V 0 bases and J 7 bases, with 10 bases left between them. CDR3 sequence (DNA): TGTGCCTGGAGTGTAAGGCCGGGTGAGCAGTACTTC. Its translation: CAWSVRPGEQYF.

The chain links TRBV10-2 to TRBJ1-6; 7 bases fit TRBD1. Germline V gene data show CDR1 as WSHSY and CDR2 as SAAADI. V gave up 6 bases and J gave up 10 bases; unmatched junction bases: 9. This CDR3 is 14 amino acids long. CDR3 nucleotides: TGCGCCAGCAGCCTACAGGGGAAGATATCACCCCTCCACTTT. The encoded protein is CASSLQGKISPLHF.

The V gene is TRBV28, the J gene TRBJ2-3; 12 bases are a match to TRBD2. Germline trimming cut 7 bases from V and 3 bases from J; bases unmatched to any gene: 14. The CDR3 is 18 amino acids. Per the germline V gene, CDR1 is MDHEN and CDR2 is SYDVKM. The CDR3 reads CASTQALAGGPPTDTQYF. CDR3 DNA: TGTGCCAGCACCCAAGCCCTAGCGGGAGGGCCGCCGACAGATACGCAGTATTTT.

This chain connects TRBV9 to TRBJ1-2; D gene unclear. The CDR3 runs to 15 residues. Trimming removed 4 bases from V and 2 bases from J, with 15 bases in between. Germline CDR1 SGDLS, CDR2 YYNGEE. CDR3 region: CASSSAPGGNYGYTF. The CDR3 coding sequence is TGTGCCAGCAGCTCAGCCCCCGGAGGGAACTATGGCTACACCTTC.

The chain combines TRBV6-5 with TRBJ1-3; TRBD1 is a possible D gene (5 bases). Germline V CDR1 and CDR2: MNHEY, SVGAGI. Trimming took off 4 bases at V and 8 bases at J, with 12 bases between the two ends. The CDR3 is 13 amino acids. CDR3 nucleotide sequence: TGTGCCAGCAGTTGGGGGACTCTGGACACCATATATTTT. It yields the protein CASSWGTLDTIYF.

The J gene is TRBJ1-2, the V gene TRBV5-5; no clear D. The V gene's germline CDR1 is SGHKS and CDR2 YYEKEE (reference sequence). This CDR3 is built from 14 residues. The V end lost 4 bases, the J end lost 5 bases, and 15 bases lay between the germline ends. For the CDR3, the DNA is TGTGCCAGCAGCCCCGGGAGTGGGTGGTATGGCTACACCTTC. It codes for CASSPGSGWYGYTF. Based on the CDR3 plus reference TRBV5-5 and TRBJ1-2, the full variable domain is DAGVTQSPTHLIKTRGQQVTLRCSPISGHKSVSWYQQVLGQGPQFIFQYYEKEERGRGNFPDRFSARQFPNYSSELNVNALLLGDSALYLCASSPGSGWYGYTFGSGTRLTVV.